The present entry profiles one T cell receptor (beta chain) with its context. It lacks a known antigen. The record has no base qualities; no much larger clone is one base away. The library was obtained by PCR. At the Johns Hopkins FTIC core, DNA from the cultured CD4+ T cells underwent TCR sequencing with the Oncomine TCR Beta short-read assay. The QIAamp micro DNA kit was used to extract genomic DNA from the cultured CD4+ T cells. Oncomine TCR Beta libraries from cultured CD4+ T cells were pooled using unique dual indexes and sequenced on an Illumina iSeq 100. In the source study's methods: Non-productive sequences were removed, and CDR3s that did not start with C, did not end with F or W, or were shorter than 7 amino acids were discarded. Antigen-specific clonotypes were identified using the MANAFEST web application through comparison of peptide-stimulated wells with reference and other culture wells. To be called positive, a clone needed an FDR below 0.05, an odds ratio above 5, and a productive frequency above 0.1% in at least two of three replicate wells. Cross-reactive clonotypes were defined as significantly expanded in both SARS-CoV-2 spike wells and at least one common cold coronavirus spike condition. Levenshtein distances (stringdist) and unrooted phylogenetic trees (ape) in R version 3.6.1 were used to assess CDR3 homology. TCRdb trimmed public reads at Q25 via fastp, called clones via MiXCR and kept in-frame beta chains. For every CDR3 protein sequence, its rows merge into one entry that carries the most common genes and DNA. The V and J calls follow TCRdb's processing rather than the paper's. Across this sample there are approximately 9,800 distinct CDR3 sequences, with roughly a third seen only once. 30% to 50% of the sample lies in the top ten.

The data derive from a study of vaccination and CD4 T cells after COVID-19 (dated by TCRdb to between 2020 and 2023). Regarding the complete study: The convalescent cohort comprised six males and four females, including two Hispanic individuals, seven Caucasians, two Asians and one multiracial person. Each participant got two doses of either the Pfizer-BioNTech BNT162b2 vaccine (n=8) or the Moderna mRNA-1273 vaccine (n=2). Post-COVID blood samples from convalescent patients were collected a median of about 110 days after diagnosis, with a range of 35 to 161 days. Post-vaccine blood samples were taken a median of 72 days after the second vaccine dose, with a range of 14 to 241 days. The cultures were stimulated with overlapping spike peptide pools from SARS-CoV-2 and from the common cold coronaviruses HCoV-NL63, HCoV-OC43 and HCoV-229E. Control cultures used a CEFX viral epitope pool as positive control, an HIV-1 Nef peptide pool as negative control, or no peptide. In ten to eleven COVID-19 convalescent patients and 4 infection-naive healthy vaccine recipients, the spike-specific CD4+ TCR repertoire before mRNA vaccination was compared with the repertoire after mRNA vaccination. An earlier paper using these donors assessed, at the TCR clonotype level, memory CD4+ T cell crossreactivity between SARS-CoV-2 and common cold coronavirus spike proteins.

Overall results and qualifications from the work: Of the vaccine-specific clones in convalescent patients, 304 of 307, or nearly all, reacted only to SARS-CoV-2 spike and did not cross-react with common cold coronaviruses. Relatively few convalescent patients were included in the study, and early timepoints after natural infection were not analyzed. Although the median number of SARS-CoV-2-reactive clonotypes went up from roughly 23 after infection to some 37 after vaccination, the increase was not significant. In convalescent patients, a median approximately 83% of post-vaccine SARS-CoV-2-reactive clones were detected only after vaccination, and vaccine-specific priming was suggested by this finding.

The treatment or condition label corresponds to: roughly nine-day PBMC culture with coronavirus spike peptide pools or control peptides (ViraFEST assay). CD4+ T cells from unexposed donors were collected before the COVID-19 pandemic (2011-2018). The ViraFEST assay was used in the study, in which antigen-specific T cells were expanded with peptide pools and expanded clonotypes were subsequently identified by TCR sequencing. Each well held about 2 million PBMCs cultured in IMDM containing around 5.1% human AB serum and approximately 9.8 IU/ml IL-2, with about 9.1 ug/ml peptide pools added. Half of the culture medium was replaced with fresh IL-2-containing medium on days 3 and 7. CD4+ T cells were isolated after 10 days of culture through negative selection using the EasySep CD4+ T cell isolation kit. As cell number allowed, CD4+ T cells from unexposed donors were tested for reactivity to SARS-CoV-2 S and N and to four common cold coronavirus spike pools. Ficoll-Paque Plus gradient centrifugation was used to isolate PBMCs from whole blood, and the isolated PBMCs were then either used fresh or cryopreserved at -140C. Culture conditions were generally each tested in triplicate wells. The leukapheresis product for the unexposed donors was obtained through commercial purchase.

The sequence was obtained from a human donor in good health. Sequencing was performed on CD4+ T cells from blood, cultured in vitro.

The DNA is as follows: TGTGCCAGCAGCTTCAACCGGGACTCAAAAGGGGCTTTCTTT. This translates into CASSFNRDSKGAFF. Here the chain combines TRBV7-3 and TRBJ1-1; TRBD1 might be the D gene, on 5 matching bases. Trimming costs V 3 bases and J 11 bases, and their ends lie 19 bases apart. The germline V gene gives CDR1 as SGHTA and CDR2 as FQGTGA. The CDR3 holds 14 amino acids from the cysteine to the phenylalanine. CDR3 DNA is the only sequence kept; it has 42 bases, read in frame from the first base.